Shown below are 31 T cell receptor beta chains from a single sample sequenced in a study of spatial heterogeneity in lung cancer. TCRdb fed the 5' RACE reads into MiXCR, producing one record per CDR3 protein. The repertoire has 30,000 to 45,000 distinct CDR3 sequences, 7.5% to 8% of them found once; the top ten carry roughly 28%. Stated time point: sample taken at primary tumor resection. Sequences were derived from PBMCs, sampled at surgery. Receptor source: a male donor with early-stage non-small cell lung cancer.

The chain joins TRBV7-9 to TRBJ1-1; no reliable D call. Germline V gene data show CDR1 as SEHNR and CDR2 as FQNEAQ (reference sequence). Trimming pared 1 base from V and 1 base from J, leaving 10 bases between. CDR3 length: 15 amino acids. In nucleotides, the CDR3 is TGTGCCAGCAGCTTAGTGCGGGGAAGGAACACTGAAGCTTTCTTT. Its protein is CASSLVRGRNTEAFF.

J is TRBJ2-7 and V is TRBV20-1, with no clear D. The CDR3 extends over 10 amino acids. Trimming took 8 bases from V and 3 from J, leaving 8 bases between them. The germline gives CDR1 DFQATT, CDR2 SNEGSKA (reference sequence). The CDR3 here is CSSPGYEQYV. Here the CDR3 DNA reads TGCAGTAGTCCGGGCTACGAGCAGTACGTC.

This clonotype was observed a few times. CDR3 DNA sequence: TGTGCCAGCAGCTTAGTCGGGAGGGGCGAGCAGTTCTTC. Encoded protein: CASSLVGRGEQFF. The rearrangement links TRBV7-6 to TRBJ2-1, with 8 bases aligning to TRBD2. The germline V gene encodes CDR1 SGHVS and CDR2 FNYEAQ. The CDR3 covers 13 residues. Trimming removed 1 base from V and 10 bases from J; junction bases left unmatched: 3.

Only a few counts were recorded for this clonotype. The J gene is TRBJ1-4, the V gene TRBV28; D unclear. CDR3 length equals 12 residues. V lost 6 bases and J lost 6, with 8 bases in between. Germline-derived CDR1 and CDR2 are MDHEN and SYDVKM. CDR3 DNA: TGTGCCAGCAGCCTATTGGATGAAAAACTGTTTTTT. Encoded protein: CASSLLDEKLFF.

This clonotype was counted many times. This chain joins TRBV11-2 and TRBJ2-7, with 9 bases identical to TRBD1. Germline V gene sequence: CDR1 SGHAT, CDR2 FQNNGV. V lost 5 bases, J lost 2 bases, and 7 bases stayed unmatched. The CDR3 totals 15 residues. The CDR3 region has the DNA TGTGCCAGCAGCGCATCGGACAGGGGAACCTACGAGCAGTACTTC. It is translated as CASSASDRGTYEQYF.

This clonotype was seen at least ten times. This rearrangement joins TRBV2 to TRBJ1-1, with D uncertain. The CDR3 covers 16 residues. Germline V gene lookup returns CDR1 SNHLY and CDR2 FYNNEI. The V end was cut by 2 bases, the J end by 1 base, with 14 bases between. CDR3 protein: CASSENGRPPNTEAFF. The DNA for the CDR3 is TGTGCCAGCAGTGAAAACGGCCGTCCCCCGAACACTGAAGCTTTCTTT.

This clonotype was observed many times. The chain's CDR3 is CASSRVLAGGRGKQFF. The CDR3 DNA is TGTGCCAGCAGTCGCGTCCTAGCGGGGGGACGTGGTAAGCAGTTCTTC. The V call is TRBV14, the J call TRBJ2-1; 11 nucleotides match TRBD2. J gave up 11 bases and V 6 bases, and 15 bases lay outside the gene matches. Germline-derived CDR1 and CDR2 are SGHDN and FVKESK. The CDR3 consists of 16 residues.

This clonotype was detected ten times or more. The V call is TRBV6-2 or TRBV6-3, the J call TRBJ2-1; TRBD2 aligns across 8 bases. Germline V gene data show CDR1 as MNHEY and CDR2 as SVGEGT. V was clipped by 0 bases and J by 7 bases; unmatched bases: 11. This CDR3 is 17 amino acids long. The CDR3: CASSYSGVAGKINEQFF. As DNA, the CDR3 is TGTGCCAGCAGTTACTCAGGGGTAGCGGGAAAGATTAATGAGCAGTTCTTC.

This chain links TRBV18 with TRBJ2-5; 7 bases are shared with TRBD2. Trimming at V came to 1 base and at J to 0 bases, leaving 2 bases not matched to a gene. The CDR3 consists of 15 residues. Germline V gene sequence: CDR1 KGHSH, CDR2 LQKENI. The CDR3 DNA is TGTGCCAGCTCACCACGGGAGGGACACCAAGAGACCCAGTACTTC. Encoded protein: CASSPREGHQETQYF.

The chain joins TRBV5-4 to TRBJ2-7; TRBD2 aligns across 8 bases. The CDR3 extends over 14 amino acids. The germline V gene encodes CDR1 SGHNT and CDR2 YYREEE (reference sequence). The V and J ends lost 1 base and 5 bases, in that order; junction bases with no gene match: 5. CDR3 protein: CASSLSGRIDEQYV. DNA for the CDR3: TGTGCCAGCAGCTTGAGCGGGAGAATCGACGAGCAGTACGTC.

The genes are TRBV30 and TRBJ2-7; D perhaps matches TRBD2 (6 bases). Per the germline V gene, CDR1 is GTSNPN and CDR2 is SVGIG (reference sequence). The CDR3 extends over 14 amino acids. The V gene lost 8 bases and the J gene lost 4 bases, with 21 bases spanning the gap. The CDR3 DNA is TGTGCCCGGGCGGGGAACGGCCGCGGTTACGAGCAGTACTTC. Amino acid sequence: CARAGNGRGYEQYF.

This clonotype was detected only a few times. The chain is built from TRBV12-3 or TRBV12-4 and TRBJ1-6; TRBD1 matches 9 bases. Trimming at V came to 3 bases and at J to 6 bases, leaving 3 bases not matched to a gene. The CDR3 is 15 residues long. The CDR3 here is CASSLEQGANSPLHF. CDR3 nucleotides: TGTGCCAGCAGTTTGGAACAGGGGGCTAATTCACCCCTCCACTTT.

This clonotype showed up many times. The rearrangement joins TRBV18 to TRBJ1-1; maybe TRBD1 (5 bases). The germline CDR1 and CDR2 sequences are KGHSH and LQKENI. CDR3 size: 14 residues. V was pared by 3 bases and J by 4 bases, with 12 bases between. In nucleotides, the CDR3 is TGTGCCAGCTCACCTACGGAGGGGCCCACTGAAGCTTTCTTT. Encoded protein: CASSPTEGPTEAFF.

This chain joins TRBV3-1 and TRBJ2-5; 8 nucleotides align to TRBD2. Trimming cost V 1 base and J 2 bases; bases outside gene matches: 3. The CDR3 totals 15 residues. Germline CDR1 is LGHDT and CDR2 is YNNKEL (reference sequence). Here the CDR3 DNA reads TGTGCCAGCAGCCAAGTTAGCGGGACACAAGAGACCCAGTACTTC. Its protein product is CASSQVSGTQETQYF.

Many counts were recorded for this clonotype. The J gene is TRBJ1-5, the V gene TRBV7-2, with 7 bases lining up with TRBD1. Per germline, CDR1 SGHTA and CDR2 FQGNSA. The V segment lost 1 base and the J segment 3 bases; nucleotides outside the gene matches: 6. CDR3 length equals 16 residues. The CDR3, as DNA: TGTGCCAGCAGCTTAGAGGCAGGGGGAAACAATCAGCCCCAGCATTTT. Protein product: CASSLEAGGNNQPQHF.

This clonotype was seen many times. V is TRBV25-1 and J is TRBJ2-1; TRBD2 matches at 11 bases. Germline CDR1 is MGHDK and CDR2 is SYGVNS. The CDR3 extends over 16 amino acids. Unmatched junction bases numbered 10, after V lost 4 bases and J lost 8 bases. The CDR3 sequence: CASSGVGLAGGYEQFF. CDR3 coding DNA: TGTGCCAGCAGTGGAGTCGGGCTAGCGGGAGGTTATGAGCAGTTCTTC.

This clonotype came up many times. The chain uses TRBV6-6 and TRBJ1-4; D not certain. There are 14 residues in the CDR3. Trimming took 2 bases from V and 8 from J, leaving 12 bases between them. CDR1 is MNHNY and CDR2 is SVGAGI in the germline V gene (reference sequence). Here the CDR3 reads CASSYDGRGEKLFF. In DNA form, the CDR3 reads TGTGCCAGCAGTTACGATGGCAGAGGGGAAAAACTGTTTTTT.

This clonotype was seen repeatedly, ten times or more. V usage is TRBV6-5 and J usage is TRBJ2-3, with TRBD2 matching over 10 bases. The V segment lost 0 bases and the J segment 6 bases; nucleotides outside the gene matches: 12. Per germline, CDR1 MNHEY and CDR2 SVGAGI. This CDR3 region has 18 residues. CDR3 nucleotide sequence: TGTGCCAGCAGTTACTCGATCAACCTAGCGGGGGACTCGGATACGCAGTATTTT. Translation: CASSYSINLAGDSDTQYF.

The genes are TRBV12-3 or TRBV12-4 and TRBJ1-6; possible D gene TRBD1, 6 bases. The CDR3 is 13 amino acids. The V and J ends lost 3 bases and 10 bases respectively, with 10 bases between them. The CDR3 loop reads CASSLGGDSPLHF. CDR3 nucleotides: TGTGCCAGCAGTTTGGGGGGCGACTCACCCCTCCACTTT.

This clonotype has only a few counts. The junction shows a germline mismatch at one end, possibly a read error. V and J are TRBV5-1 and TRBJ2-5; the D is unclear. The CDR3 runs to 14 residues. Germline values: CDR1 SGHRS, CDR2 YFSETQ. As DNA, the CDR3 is TGCGCCAGCAGTTTGGCACAGTCCCAAGAGACCCAGTACTTC. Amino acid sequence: CASSLAQSQETQYF.

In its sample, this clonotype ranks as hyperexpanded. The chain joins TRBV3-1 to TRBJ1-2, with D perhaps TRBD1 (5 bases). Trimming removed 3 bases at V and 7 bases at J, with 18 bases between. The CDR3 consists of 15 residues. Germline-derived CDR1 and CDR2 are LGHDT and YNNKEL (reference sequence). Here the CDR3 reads CASSHAFPGDRGYTF. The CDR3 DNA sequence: TGTGCCAGCAGCCATGCCTTCCCGGGGGATCGTGGCTACACCTTC. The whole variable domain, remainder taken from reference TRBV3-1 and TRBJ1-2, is DTAVSQTPKYLVTQMGNDKSIKCEQNLGHDTMYWYKQDSKKFLKIMFSYNNKELIINETVPNRFSPKSPDKAHLNLHINSLELGDSAVYFCASSHAFPGDRGYTFGSGTRLTVV.

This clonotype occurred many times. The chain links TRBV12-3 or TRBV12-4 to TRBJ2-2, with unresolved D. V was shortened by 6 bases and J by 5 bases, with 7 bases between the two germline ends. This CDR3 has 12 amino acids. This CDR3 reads CASRRRTGELFF. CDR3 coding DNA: TGTGCCAGCAGAAGAAGGACCGGGGAGCTGTTTTTT.

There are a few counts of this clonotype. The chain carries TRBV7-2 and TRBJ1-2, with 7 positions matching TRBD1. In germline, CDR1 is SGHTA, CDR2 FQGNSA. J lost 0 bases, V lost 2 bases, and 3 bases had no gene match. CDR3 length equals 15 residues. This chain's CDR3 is CASSLSQGANYGYTF. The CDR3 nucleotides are TGTGCCAGCAGCTTATCCCAGGGGGCTAACTATGGCTACACCTTC. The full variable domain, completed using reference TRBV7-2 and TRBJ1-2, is GAGVSQSPSNKVTEKGKDVELRCDPISGHTALYWYRQSLGQGLEFLIYFQGNSAPDKSGLPSDRFSAERTGGSVSTLTIQRTQQEDSAVYLCASSLSQGANYGYTFGSGTRLTVV.

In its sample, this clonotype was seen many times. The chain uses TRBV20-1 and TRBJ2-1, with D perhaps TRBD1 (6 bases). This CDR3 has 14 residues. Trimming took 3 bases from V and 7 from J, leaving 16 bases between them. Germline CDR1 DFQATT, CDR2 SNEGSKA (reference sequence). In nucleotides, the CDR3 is TGCAGTGCTAGGGGACACACGACTGAAAATGAGCAGTTCTTC. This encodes CSARGHTTENEQFF.

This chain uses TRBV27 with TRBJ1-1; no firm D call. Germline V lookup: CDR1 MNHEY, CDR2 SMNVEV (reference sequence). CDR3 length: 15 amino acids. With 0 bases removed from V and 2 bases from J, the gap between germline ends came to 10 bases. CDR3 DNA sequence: TGTGCCAGCAGTTTATCGTGGGATTTCAACACTGAAGCTTTCTTT. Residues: CASSLSWDFNTEAFF.

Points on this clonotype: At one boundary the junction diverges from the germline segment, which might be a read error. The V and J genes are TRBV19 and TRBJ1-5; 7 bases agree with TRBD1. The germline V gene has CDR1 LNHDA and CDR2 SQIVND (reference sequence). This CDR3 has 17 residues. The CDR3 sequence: CVSRRTGLRDSNQPQHF. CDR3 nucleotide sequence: TGTGTCAGTAGACGGACAGGACTTAGGGATAGCAATCAGCCCCAGCATTTT.

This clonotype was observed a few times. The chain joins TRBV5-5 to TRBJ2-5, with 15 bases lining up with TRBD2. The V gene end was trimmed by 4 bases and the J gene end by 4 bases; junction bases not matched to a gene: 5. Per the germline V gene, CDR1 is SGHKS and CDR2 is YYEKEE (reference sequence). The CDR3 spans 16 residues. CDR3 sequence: CASSPGLAGGPETQYF. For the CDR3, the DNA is TGTGCCAGCAGCCCAGGACTAGCGGGAGGGCCAGAGACCCAGTACTTC.

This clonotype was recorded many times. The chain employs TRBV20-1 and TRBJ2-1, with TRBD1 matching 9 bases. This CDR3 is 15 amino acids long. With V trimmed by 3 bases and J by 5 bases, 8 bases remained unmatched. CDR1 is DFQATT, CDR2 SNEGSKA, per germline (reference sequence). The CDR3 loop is CSASGRGQGNNEQFF. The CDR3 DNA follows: TGCAGTGCTAGTGGTCGGGGACAGGGCAACAATGAGCAGTTCTTC.

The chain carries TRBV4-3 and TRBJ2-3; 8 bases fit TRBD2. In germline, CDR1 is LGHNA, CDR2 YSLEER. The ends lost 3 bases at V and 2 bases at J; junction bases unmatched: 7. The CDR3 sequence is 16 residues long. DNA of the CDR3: TGCGCCAGCAGCCAGCTAGGGCGGGGGGTCACAGATACGCAGTATTTT. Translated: CASSQLGRGVTDTQYF.

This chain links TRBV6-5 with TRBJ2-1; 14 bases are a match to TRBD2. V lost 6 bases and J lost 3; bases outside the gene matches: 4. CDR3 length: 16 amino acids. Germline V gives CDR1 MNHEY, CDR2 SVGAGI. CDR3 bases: TGTGCCAGCAGAAAGGGACTAGCGGGAGTCTACAATGAGCAGTTCTTC. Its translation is CASRKGLAGVYNEQFF.

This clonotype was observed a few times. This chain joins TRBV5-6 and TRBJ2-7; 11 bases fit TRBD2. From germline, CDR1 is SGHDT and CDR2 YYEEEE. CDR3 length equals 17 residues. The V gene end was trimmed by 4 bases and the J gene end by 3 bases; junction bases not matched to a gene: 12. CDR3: CASSAVRLAGRDYEQYV. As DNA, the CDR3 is TGTGCCAGCAGCGCCGTAAGACTAGCGGGAAGAGACTACGAGCAGTACGTC.